These 15 T cell receptor beta chains share one sample of origin, sequenced in a study of beta chain features in type 1 diabetes. The authors reverse transcribed all of the isolated RNA, so sequencing captured expressed TCRB transcripts. Method: immunoSEQ multiplex PCR; TCRdb's copy keeps in-frame clones and lacks some. Among 30,000 to 45,000 clones, about 64% were seen once, and the ten largest hold roughly 2%. Sequenced sample: Tregs from blood. The receptors here all came from a woman aged 30 to 39 in good health.

The chain's CDR3 is CAGREGLAVDEQFF. The CDR3 DNA sequence: TGTGCCGGGCGGGAGGGACTAGCTGTCGATGAGCAGTTCTTC. The chain links TRBV30 to TRBJ2-1; 9 bases map to TRBD2. Germline V lookup: CDR1 GTSNPN, CDR2 SVGIG (reference sequence). The length of the CDR3 is 14 residues. After removal of 8 bases from V and 8 bases from J, the junction contained 13 bases not matched to a gene.

The CDR3 coding sequence is TGTGCCAGCAGCCAAGAAGGGACAGGGACCACTGAAGCTTTCTTT. As protein: CASSQEGTGTTEAFF. The chain is built from TRBV4-2 and TRBJ1-1, with 9 bases identical to TRBD1. V lost 0 bases to trimming and J lost 4 bases; unmatched junction nucleotides: 3. The germline V gene encodes CDR1 LGHNA and CDR2 YNFKEQ. The CDR3 spans 15 residues.

The V gene is TRBV7-9, the J gene TRBJ1-3; D unresolved. Deletions cut 11 bases from V and 0 bases from J, with 14 bases between. The CDR3 is 14 amino acids. Germline CDR1 and CDR2: SEHNR and FQNEAQ (reference sequence). The DNA for the CDR3 is TGTGCCGGAGCCGAAACCGTCTCTGGAAACACCATATATTTT. It codes for CAGAETVSGNTIYF.

The chain joins TRBV10-3 to TRBJ2-7; D might be TRBD2 (5 bases). V lost 9 bases and J lost 5, with 11 bases in between. The germline V gene has CDR1 ENHRY and CDR2 SYGVKD. This CDR3 contains 11 residues. The CDR3 DNA sequence: TGTGCCATTTCAGCGGATCACGAGCAGTACTTC. Its translation is CAISADHEQYF.

This clone was recorded only once. The chain carries TRBV2 and TRBJ1-5; a possible D gene is TRBD1 (5 bases). Germline values: CDR1 SNHLY, CDR2 FYNNEI. Trimming took 7 bases from V and 4 from J, leaving 11 bases between them. The CDR3 totals 13 residues. DNA for the CDR3: TGTGCCAGCACTTGGACACAAAATCAGCCCCAGCATTTT. Translated, it gives CASTWTQNQPQHF.

This clone was seen only a few times. The V call is TRBV7-2, the J call TRBJ2-1; TRBD2 agrees at 8 bases. The CDR3 length is 13 residues. V lost 0 bases and J lost 14; bases outside the gene matches: 6. Germline V gene sequence: CDR1 SGHTA, CDR2 FQGNSA. The CDR3 DNA reads as TGTGCCAGCAGCTTAGCGCCGGGAGGGCCTGAGTTCTTC. Its protein product is CASSLAPGGPEFF.

In DNA form, the CDR3 reads TGCGCCAGCAGCTCTCCTTACAGGGCGCAGGGTGAGGAGCAGTTCTTC. Protein: CASSSPYRAQGEEQFF. The chain uses TRBV5-1 and TRBJ2-1; a possible D gene is TRBD1 (6 bases). This CDR3 spans 16 amino acids. The germline V gene encodes CDR1 SGHRS and CDR2 YFSETQ. V lost 3 bases, J lost 10 bases, and 23 bases lay in between.

This rearrangement joins TRBV27 to TRBJ2-7; the D gene is possibly TRBD1 (5 bases). Trimming took 0 bases from V and 3 from J, leaving 12 bases between them. This CDR3 has 15 amino acids. CDR1 and CDR2 (germline): MNHEY, SMNVEV (reference sequence). The CDR3 sequence: CASSLSRLGVYEQYF. The CDR3 DNA reads TGTGCCAGCAGTTTATCGCGGCTAGGGGTCTACGAGCAGTACTTC.

J is TRBJ2-6 and V is TRBV18; 7 nucleotides agree with TRBD1. The CDR3 runs 17 residues. V lost 1 base to trimming and J lost 2 bases; unmatched junction nucleotides: 5. Looked up from germline, CDR1 is KGHSH and CDR2 is LQKENI. CDR3: CASSPLTGATGANVLTF. CDR3 sequence (DNA): TGTGCCAGCTCACCACTAACAGGGGCTACTGGGGCCAACGTCCTGACTTTC. Variable domain in full (rest from reference TRBV18 and TRBJ2-6): NAGVMQNPRHLVRRRGQEARLRCSPMKGHSHVYWYRQLPEEGLKFMVYLQKENIIDESGMPKERFSAEFPKEGPSILRIQQVVRGDSAAYFCASSPLTGATGANVLTFGAGSRLTVL.

V is TRBV18 and J is TRBJ1-1, with a possible D match to TRBD1 (5 bases). Looked up from germline, CDR1 is KGHSH and CDR2 is LQKENI. The CDR3 is 16 residues long. The V end was cut by 3 bases, the J end by 2 bases, with 16 bases between. Written as DNA, the CDR3 is TGTGCCAGCTCACCCGCTGGCAGGGCCATAAACACTGAAGCTTTCTTT. Amino acids: CASSPAGRAINTEAFF.

CDR3 sequence (DNA): TGTGCCAGTTCCTCGGGACTAGCGGAGATCACAGATACGCAGTATTTT. Translation: CASSSGLAEITDTQYF. The gene calls are TRBV7-3 and TRBJ2-3, with 11 bases fitting TRBD2. J gave up 2 bases and V 9 bases, and 10 bases lay outside the gene matches. Germline V gene sequence: CDR1 SGHTA, CDR2 FQGTGA. There are 16 residues in the CDR3.

This rearrangement joins TRBV19 to TRBJ2-3; 15 nucleotides line up with TRBD2. V trimming: 6 bases; J trimming: 0 bases; junction bases outside the gene matches: 13. CDR1 and CDR2 (germline): LNHDA, SQIVND (reference sequence). The CDR3 has 20 amino acids. The CDR3 DNA is TGTGCCAGTAGCCTCCGTCCGGGACTAGCGGGAGGCTCAAGCACAGATACGCAGTATTTT. It encodes CASSLRPGLAGGSSTDTQYF.

V and J are TRBV7-9 and TRBJ2-1; D is unresolved. Looked up from germline, CDR1 is SEHNR and CDR2 is FQNEAQ (reference sequence). The CDR3 has 13 residues. Trimming removed 1 base at V and 4 bases at J, with 5 bases between. For the CDR3, the DNA is TGTGCCAGCAGCTTAGACCAGTACAATGAGCAGTTCTTC. It encodes CASSLDQYNEQFF.

The chain combines TRBV19 with TRBJ1-5, with no clear D. CDR3 length: 12 amino acids. Germline V gene sequence: CDR1 LNHDA, CDR2 SQIVND (reference sequence). Trimming took 6 bases from V and 2 from J, leaving 5 bases between them. CDR3 in amino acids: CASRAGNQPQHF. The CDR3 DNA sequence: TGTGCCAGTAGGGCCGGCAATCAGCCCCAGCATTTT.

This clone was detected only once. The CDR3 sequence is CASSLTGAYEQYF. The CDR3 DNA follows: TGTGCCAGCAGCCTAACAGGGGCCTACGAGCAGTACTTC. The genes are TRBV11-2 and TRBJ2-7, with TRBD1 matching 7 bases. V gave up 5 bases and J gave up 2 bases; unmatched junction bases: 3. Per the germline V gene, CDR1 is SGHAT and CDR2 is FQNNGV. This CDR3 comprises 13 residues.